The source of this T cell receptor beta chain is a study of T cells in Graves' hyperthyroidism and ophthalmopathy. Overall study context: Specimen type is peripheral blood, collected at initial diagnosis prior to any treatment. Overall study findings and caveats: In the blood, most expanded thyroid clonotypes above 0.001 appeared as well.

A lack of ophthalmopathy progression within 18 months defined stable Graves' hyperthyroidism. Germline V gene data show CDR1 as SGHRS and CDR2 as YFSETQ. The CDR3 covers 15 residues. The trim removed 0 bases at V and 6 bases at J, leaving 2 bases unmatched. As concerns this clonotype: Its antigen is as yet unknown.

Amplification yielded TCR beta CDR3 regions, with RNA transcripts as the source. A set of HTBI primers served as the primers for a first-round RT-PCR of the TCR CDR3. Using its own MiXCR run on the multiplex PCR reads, TCRdb lists one record per CDR3 protein. The sample shows about 350,000 distinct CDR3 sequences, over 11% of them seen only once. The sequence derives from a woman in her 30s with Graves' hyperthyroidism. Sequenced sample: blood. The chain employs TRBV5-1 and TRBJ2-7; 14 nucleotides align to TRBD2. The chain's CDR3 is CASSLEGTSGSEQYF. The CDR3 nucleotides read TGCGCCAGCAGCTTGGAAGGGACTAGCGGGAGCGAGCAGTACTTC. Complete variable domain (other parts from reference TRBV5-1 and TRBJ2-7): KAGVTQTPRYLIKTRGQQVTLSCSPISGHRSVSWYQQTPGQGLQFLFEYFSETQRNKGNFPGRFSGRQFSNSRSEMNVSTLELGDSALYLCASSLEGTSGSEQYFGPGTRLTVT.